This T cell receptor (beta chain) was captured in a study of blood T cell repertoires in COVID-19. In the authors' methods: The assay estimated nucleated cells by amplifying reference gene primers. Sequencing used immunoSEQ multiplex PCR; TCRdb keeps in-frame clones, though not all of them. The DNA was the basis for D and trimming; V, J and clone size are from that table. The sample lists some 180,000 clones, roughly 80% occurring once. The CDR3 is made up of 14 amino acids. Deletions cut 7 bases from V and 1 base from J, with 13 bases between. Germline V gene data show CDR1 as MNHEY and CDR2 as SVGAGI.

The sequenced sample consisted of peripheral blood. The receptor was derived from an elderly woman with COVID-19, enrolled during active disease. The rearrangement joins TRBV6-5 to TRBJ1-2; D ambiguous. CDR3 amino acids: CASMYDNHNYGYTF. The DNA for the CDR3 is TGTGCCAGCATGTATGACAACCATAACTATGGCTACACCTTC.